Presented here are 7 T cell receptor beta chains from one specimen sequenced in a study of cytomegalovirus exposure and HLA in healthy donors. The primer mix had 60 Vbeta and 13 Jbeta primers. The assay was immunoSEQ multiplex PCR, and TCRdb's table has in-frame clones only and misses some. The sample includes tens of thousands of clones, about three quarters of them seen just once. Input material: PBMCs. These TCRs come from a male donor in good health and CMV-seropositive.

This chain uses TRBV19 with TRBJ2-1, with D uncertain. Germline loops: CDR1 LNHDA, CDR2 SQIVND (reference sequence). The CDR3 is 13 amino acids. V was clipped by 1 base and J by 3 bases, with 4 bases between them. In DNA, the CDR3 is TGTGCCAGTAGTATAGCTCTCTACAATGAGCAGTTCTTC. Protein sequence: CASSIALYNEQFF.

As to this clone: Additional DNA sequences in this sample encode the identical CDR3. The chain combines TRBV6-1 with TRBJ2-2; 9 bases line up with TRBD1. CDR1 MNHNS and CDR2 SASEGT come from the germline V gene. The trim removed 5 bases at V and 4 bases at J, leaving 5 bases unmatched. The CDR3 length is 15 residues. CDR3 sequence: CASSTGGGSTGELFF. CDR3 DNA: TGTGCCAGCAGTACAGGGGGCGGGAGCACCGGGGAGCTGTTTTTT.

V and J are TRBV7-6 and TRBJ2-1, with D possibly matching TRBD1 (6 bases). The V end was cut by 5 bases, the J end by 2 bases, with 19 bases between. The CDR3 length is 17 residues. The V gene's germline CDR1 is SGHVS and CDR2 FNYEAQ. Here the CDR3 reads CASSPIALGTTYNEQFF. Written as DNA, the CDR3 is TGTGCCAGCAGCCCTATTGCCCTCGGGACAACCTACAATGAGCAGTTCTTC.

This clone was recorded once. The chain carries TRBV2 and TRBJ1-1; TRBD1 might be the D (5 bases). The CDR3 consists of 12 residues. Between the trimmed V and J ends, which lost 2 bases and 7 bases, there was a span of 8 bases. CDR1 is SNHLY, CDR2 FYNNEI, per germline. The CDR3 is CASSEQGYEAFF. The CDR3 nucleotides are TGTGCCAGCAGTGAACAGGGCTATGAAGCTTTCTTT.

J is TRBJ2-7 and V is TRBV2, with D perhaps matching TRBD1 (6 bases). This CDR3 is built from 14 residues. Per the germline V gene, CDR1 is SNHLY and CDR2 is FYNNEI. Deletions cut 8 bases from V and 2 bases from J, with 16 bases between. CDR3 sequence reads: CASGGPLQTYEQYF. The CDR3 DNA reads as TGTGCCAGCGGGGGCCCCTTACAAACCTACGAGCAGTACTTC. The full variable domain, completed using reference TRBV2 and TRBJ2-7, is EPEVTQTPSHQVTQMGQEVILRCVPISNHLYFYWYRQILGQKVEFLVSFYNNEISEKSEIFDDQFSVERPDGSNFTLKIRSTKLEDSAMYFCASGGPLQTYEQYFGPGTRLTVT.

On this clone: A junction end diverges from the germline sequence, so it may reflect a read error. This chain links TRBV7-9 with TRBJ2-2, with 7 positions matching TRBD1. The CDR3 covers 15 residues. Germline V gene data show CDR1 as SEHNR and CDR2 as FQNEAQ (reference sequence). The CDR3: CSSSSTGMATGELFF. CDR3 nucleotides: TGTTCCAGCAGCTCGACAGGGATGGCCACCGGGGAGCTGTTTTTT. Combining the CDR3 with reference TRBV7-9 and TRBJ2-2 gives the whole variable domain DTGVSQNPRHKITKRGQNVTFRCDPISEHNRLYWYRQTLGQGPEFLTYFQNEAQLEKSRLLSDRFSAERPKGSFSTLEIQRTEQGDSAMYLCSSSSTGMATGELFFGEGSRLTVL.

This clone was observed a few times. The chain carries TRBV5-1 and TRBJ2-3; maybe TRBD1 (6 bases). V was pared by 6 bases and J by 2 bases, with 19 bases between. The germline CDR1 and CDR2 sequences are SGHRS and YFSETQ. This CDR3 has 16 amino acids. The CDR3 DNA sequence: TGCGCCAGCAAAAGACAGGCAGCCTATAACACAGATACGCAGTATTTT. Its translation: CASKRQAAYNTDTQYF.